The 9 T cell receptor beta chains below come from one sample, sequenced in a study of Graves' ophthalmopathy and Graves' hyperthyroidism (dated by TCRdb to the late 2010s). Reads for this sample came from an Illumina HiSeq 2000. For repertoire sequencing, the TCR beta CDR3 regions were amplified from RNA transcripts. HTBI primers and the Qiagen OneStep RT-PCR kit were used in a first-round RT-PCR, which was followed by a second-round multiplex PCR, size selection and purification. The public sequencing data were trimmed at Q25 with fastp and processed into clonotypes with MiXCR by TCRdb, which kept only in-frame beta chains. Duplicate CDR3 protein sequences are folded into a single record with the most common DNA and genes. This sample gives over a million distinct CDR3 sequences in total; about two fifths of them show up just once. Together, the top ten hold 11% of the sample. The specimen sequenced was peripheral blood or thyroid tissue (not recorded which). These receptors came from an adult man with Graves' hyperthyroidism.

This clonotype was counted at least ten times. The chain recombines TRBV11-1 with TRBJ2-7; D remains ambiguous. The CDR3 loop spans 12 amino acids. Trimming took 3 bases from V and 5 from J, leaving 8 bases between them. Germline V gives CDR1 SGHAT, CDR2 FQDESV (reference sequence). CDR3 region: CASSFSRHEQYF. The CDR3 nucleotides are TGTGCCAGCAGCTTCTCTCGCCACGAGCAGTACTTC. Filled out from reference TRBV11-1 and TRBJ2-7, the complete variable domain reads EAEVAQSPRYKITEKSQAVAFWCDPISGHATLYWYRQILGQGPELLVQFQDESVVDDSQLPKDRFSAERLKGVDSTLKIQPAELGDSAMYLCASSFSRHEQYFGPGTRLTVT.

In its sample, this clonotype was seen many times. The chain couples TRBV7-2 to TRBJ2-7; a possible D gene is TRBD2 (5 bases). The germline gives CDR1 SGHTA, CDR2 FQGNSA. The CDR3 is 14 residues long. Trimming pared 2 bases from V and 6 bases from J, leaving 14 bases between. DNA of the CDR3: TGTGCCAGCAGCTTATACCCTAGCTCGAGCGAGCAGTACTTC. The encoded protein is CASSLYPSSSEQYF. Drawing the rest from reference TRBV7-2 and TRBJ2-7, the complete variable domain is GAGVSQSPSNKVTEKGKDVELRCDPISGHTALYWYRQSLGQGLEFLIYFQGNSAPDKSGLPSDRFSAERTGGSVSTLTIQRTQQEDSAVYLCASSLYPSSSEQYFGPGTRLTVT.

This clonotype is a singleton in its sample. A much larger clonotype is one base distant, so this may be a read error. This rearrangement joins TRBV19 to TRBJ2-7; D not certain. Germline V gene lookup returns CDR1 LNHDA and CDR2 SQIVND (reference sequence). Deletions cut 3 bases from V and 2 bases from J, with 11 bases between. CDR3 length: 14 residues. In DNA, the CDR3 is TGTGCCAGTAGTATTGTGGGCGGTCCCTACGAGCAGTACTTC. This gives the protein CASSIVGGPYEQYF.

This clonotype was picked up many times. V gene TRBV7-9 combines with J gene TRBJ2-5; 7 nucleotides match TRBD1. The J segment lost 1 base and the V segment lost 9 bases, leaving 11 bases of the junction unmatched. This CDR3 region has 15 residues. The V gene's germline CDR1 is SEHNR and CDR2 FQNEAQ (reference sequence). In nucleotides, the CDR3 is TGTGCCAGTACGTTACTGACAGGGCTCCAAGAGACCCAGTACTTC. Translating it yields CASTLLTGLQETQYF. The whole variable domain, filled in from reference TRBV7-9 and TRBJ2-5, reads DTGVSQNPRHKITKRGQNVTFRCDPISEHNRLYWYRQTLGQGPEFLTYFQNEAQLEKSRLLSDRFSAERPKGSFSTLEIQRTEQGDSAMYLCASTLLTGLQETQYFGPGTRLLVL.

The rearrangement joins TRBV12-3 or TRBV12-4 to TRBJ1-1, with a possible D match to TRBD1 (6 bases). The CDR3 consists of 13 residues. With 6 bases removed from V and 3 bases from J, the gap between germline ends came to 11 bases. CDR3 residues: CASRTDRHTEAFF. The CDR3 coding sequence is TGTGCCAGCAGAACCGACAGGCACACTGAAGCTTTCTTT.

The sample holds a few counts of this clonotype. The rearrangement uses TRBV6-6 and TRBJ1-3; TRBD1 is a possible D gene (6 bases). The CDR3 has 16 residues. Germline CDR1 is MNHNY and CDR2 is SVGAGI (reference sequence). Trimming left V 4 bases short and J 2 bases short, with 15 bases between. The CDR3 is CASSFHRVRAGNTIYF. CDR3 in DNA: TGTGCCAGCAGTTTCCACAGGGTCCGAGCTGGAAACACCATATATTTT.

About this clonotype: A read error may be the cause here, since a much bigger clone is one base away. The V call is TRBV7-8, the J call TRBJ2-7, with 11 bases matching TRBD2. J was trimmed by 9 bases and V by 7 bases; bases with no gene match: 14. Germline lookup yields CDR1 SGHVS and CDR2 FQNEAQ. This CDR3 region has 15 residues. CDR3 sequence (DNA): TGTGCCAGCATCATACTAGCGGGAGCCCTATCCGGGCAGTACTTC. Residues: CASIILAGALSGQYF.

The chain combines TRBV7-8 with TRBJ1-5; TRBD1 is a possible D gene (5 bases). CDR1 and CDR2 from the germline V gene are SGHVS and FQNEAQ. Trimming left V 5 bases short and J 4 bases short, with 12 bases between. This CDR3 has 14 residues. Written as DNA, the CDR3 is TGTGCCAGCAGCCAGTCGACAGCAAATCAGCCCCAGCATTTT. The encoded protein is CASSQSTANQPQHF.

This clonotype has a handful of counts. The chain recombines TRBV7-8 with TRBJ1-2, with D hard to call. Germline V gene data show CDR1 as SGHVS and CDR2 as FQNEAQ. The CDR3 runs 15 residues. Trimming removed 1 base from V and 3 bases from J, with 12 bases in between. CDR3 nucleotide sequence: TGTGCCAGCAGCTTAGGGCCTAGATCTTACTATGGCTACACCTTC. It translates to CASSLGPRSYYGYTF.